This T cell receptor (beta chain) was documented in a study of shared T cell receptors in the human thymus. This CDR3 is built from 19 residues. Germline-derived CDR1 and CDR2 are MDHEN and SYDVKM. V was clipped by 1 base and J by 4 bases; unmatched bases: 16. Assay: immunoSEQ multiplex PCR; the TCRdb copy retains only in-frame clones and omits some. Altogether hundreds of thousands of clones are present, 70% to 90% being singletons, with the ten largest covering around 0.0099%. A single count supports this clone. A further study also used this sample, focusing on human thymus T cells. That paper states: From resections taken during corrective heart surgery, the thymus tissue was obtained.

Material: thymocytes. This receptor was obtained from a boy under two years old with a congenital heart defect. V is TRBV28 and J is TRBJ1-5; 7 positions agree with TRBD1. The CDR3 nucleotides read TGTGCCAGCAGTTTATCCTCCGGCAGGGGGAAGTTTTGGAATCAGCCCCAGCATTTT. Translation: CASSLSSGRGKFWNQPQHF.